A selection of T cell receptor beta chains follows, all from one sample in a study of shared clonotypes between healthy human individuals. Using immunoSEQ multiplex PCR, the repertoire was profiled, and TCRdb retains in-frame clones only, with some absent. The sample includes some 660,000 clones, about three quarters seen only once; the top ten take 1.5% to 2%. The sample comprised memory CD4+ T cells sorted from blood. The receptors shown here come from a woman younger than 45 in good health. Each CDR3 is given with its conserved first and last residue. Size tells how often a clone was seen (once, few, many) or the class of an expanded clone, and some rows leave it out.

CDR3aa: CASSQMGAGGNEQFF
v_gene: TRBV7-2
abundance: -

CDR3aa: CASSESVMNTEAFF
v_gene: TRBV6-1
abundance: -

CDR3aa: CASSQELAANTGELFF
v_gene: TRBV14
abundance: many

CDR3aa: CASSPRTGVYTEAFF
v_gene: TRBV19
abundance: once

CDR3aa: CASRTGGTEAFF
v_gene: TRBV28
abundance: few

CDR3aa: CASSFSGTGVRVAGNTIYF
v_gene: TRBV28
abundance: -

CDR3aa: CASSLIPGGSGELFF
v_gene: TRBV28
abundance: -

CDR3aa: CASSPFSSGRLPDTQYF
v_gene: TRBV7-2
abundance: -

CDR3aa: CASSLIGTGELFF
v_gene: TRBV28
abundance: -

CDR3aa: CASSLGNMNTEAFF
v_gene: TRBV7-2
abundance: once

CDR3aa: CASSPPIFPYEQYF
v_gene: TRBV18
abundance: few

CDR3aa: CASSSNGRLQETQYF
v_gene: TRBV5-1
abundance: -

CDR3aa: CANEGQTYSGNTIYF
v_gene: TRBV15
abundance: many

CDR3aa: CASSPPRLAADNEQFF
v_gene: TRBV18
abundance: -

CDR3aa: CASIPSNLNTEAFF
v_gene: TRBV2
abundance: -

CDR3aa: CASSLGIQETQYF
v_gene: TRBV11-2
abundance: -

CDR3aa: CASSERPGGGNEQFF
v_gene: TRBV10-1
abundance: -

CDR3aa: CASSFAEGTYEQYF
v_gene: TRBV7-8
abundance: -

CDR3aa: CASSLESGRGYTF
v_gene: TRBV5-4
abundance: -

CDR3aa: CATSREVGEQYF
v_gene: TRBV15
abundance: -

CDR3aa: CASSLGGRSLDTQYF
v_gene: TRBV11-2
abundance: -

CDR3aa: CASRGTSDVGELFF
v_gene: TRBV6-6
abundance: -

CDR3aa: CASSPDYLSTDTQYF
v_gene: TRBV18
abundance: -

CDR3aa: CAISGDRQLNNYGYTF
v_gene: TRBV6-1
abundance: -

CDR3aa: CASSRERESDTQYF
v_gene: TRBV2
abundance: -

CDR3aa: CAWSDGWGSNQPQHF
v_gene: TRBV30
abundance: -

CDR3aa: CASSQSGGGGSHEQYF
v_gene: TRBV4-2
abundance: -

CDR3aa: CASSLSTSGYTF
v_gene: TRBV14
abundance: -

CDR3aa: CASSGANRDGYTF
v_gene: TRBV5-4
abundance: -

CDR3aa: CAWSVSGRYGYTF
v_gene: TRBV30
abundance: -

CDR3aa: CASSWDGSPLHF
v_gene: TRBV28
abundance: once